The rows below give T cell receptor beta chains drawn from one sample of a study of cytomegalovirus exposure and HLA in healthy donors. The method was immunoSEQ multiplex PCR; TCRdb's version includes in-frame clones alone and lacks a portion of them. The sample consists of 150,000 or so clones, around 77% of them appearing once. Sequenced input: PBMCs. The receptors shown here come from a male donor in good health and CMV-seropositive. Both conserved end residues are part of each CDR3. A D gene is named only where the DNA matches it firmly. Only some rows state a clone size, as once, few, many or a class for expanded clones.

cdr3_aa: CASSLAGRETDTQYF
cdr3_nt: TGTGCCAGCAGCTTAGCGGGCAGGGAAACAGATACGCAGTATTTT
d_call: -
v_call: TRBV7-8
clone_size: -
cdr3_length: 15
j_call: TRBJ2-3

cdr3_aa: CASLTGGTGANVLTF
cdr3_nt: TGTGCCAGCTTAACAGGGGGAACTGGGGCCAACGTCCTGACTTTC
d_call: TRBD1
v_call: TRBV28
clone_size: -
cdr3_length: 15
j_call: TRBJ2-6

cdr3_aa: CASSEREGQPQHF
cdr3_nt: TGTGCCAGCAGTGAAAGGGAGGGACAGCCCCAGCATTTT
d_call: -
v_call: TRBV2
clone_size: -
cdr3_length: 13
j_call: TRBJ1-5

cdr3_aa: CARIRPDKQLNQPQHF
cdr3_nt: TGCGCCAGGATACGCCCCGACAAGCAACTCAATCAGCCCCAGCATTTT
d_call: -
v_call: TRBV10-1
clone_size: -
cdr3_length: 16
j_call: TRBJ1-5

cdr3_aa: CASSYSRGSAYEQYF
cdr3_nt: TGTGCCAGCAGTTACTCGCGGGGTTCGGCCTACGAGCAGTACTTC
d_call: -
v_call: TRBV6-5
clone_size: -
cdr3_length: 15
j_call: TRBJ2-7

cdr3_aa: CASSVDTNTGELFF
cdr3_nt: TGTGCCAGCAGTGTGGACACTAACACCGGGGAGCTGTTTTTT
d_call: -
v_call: TRBV2
clone_size: -
cdr3_length: 14
j_call: TRBJ2-2

cdr3_aa: CASSASGLLYGYTF
cdr3_nt: TGTGCCAGCAGCGCCAGCGGCTTACTCTATGGCTACACCTTC
d_call: -
v_call: TRBV6-1
clone_size: -
cdr3_length: 14
j_call: TRBJ1-2

cdr3_aa: CASSPASGGSYNEQFF
cdr3_nt: TGTGCCAGCTCACCAGCCAGCGGGGGCTCCTACAATGAGCAGTTCTTC
d_call: TRBD2
v_call: TRBV18
clone_size: -
cdr3_length: 16
j_call: TRBJ2-1

cdr3_aa: CASHRGQGRTGELFF
cdr3_nt: TGCGCCAGTCACCGAGGACAGGGAAGAACCGGGGAGCTGTTTTTT
d_call: TRBD1
v_call: TRBV10-1
clone_size: -
cdr3_length: 15
j_call: TRBJ2-2

cdr3_aa: CASRRLGHSHF
cdr3_nt: TGTGCCAGCAGGAGATTGGGGCACTCCCACTTT
d_call: -
v_call: TRBV2
clone_size: -
cdr3_length: 11
j_call: TRBJ1-6

cdr3_aa: CSVGQGENTEAFF
cdr3_nt: TGCAGCGTTGGACAGGGGGAGAACACTGAAGCTTTCTTT
d_call: TRBD1
v_call: TRBV29-1
clone_size: -
cdr3_length: 13
j_call: TRBJ1-1

cdr3_aa: CASSVVEGRGYGYTF
cdr3_nt: TGTGCCAGCAGTGTTGTAGAAGGCAGGGGCTATGGCTACACCTTC
d_call: -
v_call: TRBV2
clone_size: -
cdr3_length: 15
j_call: TRBJ1-2

cdr3_aa: CASSLSGLTINEKLFF
cdr3_nt: TGTGCCAGCAGCCTTTCGGGACTCACGATAAATGAAAAACTGTTTTTT
d_call: -
v_call: TRBV11-2
clone_size: -
cdr3_length: 16
j_call: TRBJ1-4

cdr3_aa: CASTQGAVIGTEAFF
cdr3_nt: TGTGCCAGCACCCAAGGGGCAGTCATAGGGACTGAAGCTTTCTTT
d_call: -
v_call: TRBV6-6
clone_size: -
cdr3_length: 15
j_call: TRBJ1-1

cdr3_aa: CASSLARVGGNTIYF
cdr3_nt: TGTGCCAGCAGCTTGGCCAGGGTGGGAGGAAACACCATATATTTT
d_call: -
v_call: TRBV7-8
clone_size: -
cdr3_length: 15
j_call: TRBJ1-3

cdr3_aa: CASSRPGQGAEAFF
cdr3_nt: TGTGCCAGTAGTAGACCGGGACAGGGCGCTGAAGCTTTCTTT
d_call: TRBD1
v_call: TRBV19
clone_size: -
cdr3_length: 14
j_call: TRBJ1-1

cdr3_aa: CSARQIYEQYF
cdr3_nt: TGCAGTGCTAGACAGATCTACGAGCAGTACTTC
d_call: -
v_call: TRBV20-1
clone_size: -
cdr3_length: 11
j_call: TRBJ2-7

cdr3_aa: CASGRGLNSPLHF
cdr3_nt: TGTGCCAGTGGCAGGGGGCTGAATTCACCCCTCCACTTT
d_call: TRBD1
v_call: TRBV6-5
clone_size: -
cdr3_length: 13
j_call: TRBJ1-6

cdr3_aa: CASTLTGGSREQFF
cdr3_nt: TGTGCCAGCACCCTCACAGGGGGAAGTAGGGAGCAGTTCTTC
d_call: TRBD1
v_call: TRBV28
clone_size: -
cdr3_length: 14
j_call: TRBJ2-1

cdr3_aa: CAWTSLANYGYTF
cdr3_nt: TGTGCCTGGACAAGTTTGGCAAACTATGGCTACACCTTC
d_call: -
v_call: TRBV30
clone_size: -
cdr3_length: 13
j_call: TRBJ1-2

cdr3_aa: CASSEGLGETQYF
cdr3_nt: TGTGCCAGCAGTGAAGGCCTCGGAGAGACCCAGTACTTC
d_call: -
v_call: TRBV6-1
clone_size: -
cdr3_length: 13
j_call: TRBJ2-5

cdr3_aa: CASSPGLVQGGEAFF
cdr3_nt: TGTGCCAGCTCACCAGGTCTGGTGCAGGGTGGTGAAGCTTTCTTT
d_call: -
v_call: TRBV18
clone_size: -
cdr3_length: 15
j_call: TRBJ1-1

cdr3_aa: CASSPDYQETQYF
cdr3_nt: TGCGCCAGCAGCCCGGACTACCAAGAGACCCAGTACTTC
d_call: -
v_call: TRBV5-1
clone_size: -
cdr3_length: 13
j_call: TRBJ2-5

cdr3_aa: CASSAGGTEAFF
cdr3_nt: TGCGCCAGCAGCGCCGGCGGCACTGAAGCTTTCTTT
d_call: -
v_call: TRBV5-1
clone_size: -
cdr3_length: 12
j_call: TRBJ1-1

cdr3_aa: CASSPDRGRDTEAFF
cdr3_nt: TGTGCCAGCAGCCCGGACAGGGGGCGCGACACTGAAGCTTTCTTT
d_call: TRBD1
v_call: TRBV7-2
clone_size: few
cdr3_length: 15
j_call: TRBJ1-1

cdr3_aa: CASSLSRPGQVFTGELFF
cdr3_nt: TGTGCCAGCAGTTTATCGAGGCCGGGACAGGTCTTCACCGGGGAGCTGTTTTTT
d_call: TRBD1
v_call: TRBV27
clone_size: -
cdr3_length: 18
j_call: TRBJ2-2

cdr3_aa: CASSNSGGGQGWSSYNEQFF
cdr3_nt: TGTGCCAGCAGCAATTCAGGGGGAGGACAGGGGTGGAGCTCCTACAATGAGCAGTTCTTC
d_call: TRBD1
v_call: TRBV7-7
clone_size: -
cdr3_length: 20
j_call: TRBJ2-1

cdr3_aa: CASSPRSGSGANVLTF
cdr3_nt: TGTGCCAGCAGCCCCCGGTCGGGCTCTGGGGCCAACGTCCTGACTTTC
d_call: -
v_call: TRBV7-3
clone_size: -
cdr3_length: 16
j_call: TRBJ2-6

cdr3_aa: CSSSPDRDGYTF
cdr3_nt: TGTTCCAGCAGCCCCGACAGGGACGGCTACACCTTC
d_call: TRBD1
v_call: TRBV7-9
clone_size: -
cdr3_length: 12
j_call: TRBJ1-2

cdr3_aa: CASSLGWDRWNTEAFF
cdr3_nt: TGTGCCAGCAGCTTAGGATGGGACAGGTGGAACACTGAAGCTTTCTTT
d_call: TRBD1
v_call: TRBV11-2
clone_size: few
cdr3_length: 16
j_call: TRBJ1-1

cdr3_aa: CASSRQGRPDYTQYF
cdr3_nt: TGTGCCAGCAGTAGACAGGGCCGGCCCGACTATACGCAGTATTTT
d_call: TRBD1
v_call: TRBV6-1
clone_size: few
cdr3_length: 15
j_call: TRBJ2-3

cdr3_aa: CASRRPTGNEQYF
cdr3_nt: TGTGCCAGCAGGCGCCCAACCGGGAACGAGCAGTACTTC
d_call: -
v_call: TRBV28
clone_size: -
cdr3_length: 13
j_call: TRBJ2-7

cdr3_aa: CASSLSGGNEKLFF
cdr3_nt: TGTGCCAGCAGTTTATCTGGGGGCAATGAAAAACTGTTTTTT
d_call: -
v_call: TRBV28
clone_size: -
cdr3_length: 14
j_call: TRBJ1-4

cdr3_aa: CASSLAATSGWMRADTQYF
cdr3_nt: TGTGCCAGCAGCTTAGCGGCGACTAGCGGTTGGATGCGGGCAGATACGCAGTATTTT
d_call: TRBD2
v_call: TRBV7-9
clone_size: -
cdr3_length: 19
j_call: TRBJ2-3

cdr3_aa: CASSLTGQGRLFF
cdr3_nt: TGTGCCAGCAGCTTAACCGGACAGGGTCGTCTGTTCTTC
d_call: TRBD1
v_call: TRBV7-2
clone_size: -
cdr3_length: 13
j_call: TRBJ2-1

cdr3_aa: CASSTGGQLSYNEQFF
cdr3_nt: TGTGCCAGCAGTACGGGGGGGCAACTCTCCTACAATGAGCAGTTCTTC
d_call: TRBD2
v_call: TRBV28
clone_size: once
cdr3_length: 16
j_call: TRBJ2-1